This TCR beta chain originates from a study of T cells after yellow fever vaccination. This clonotype was seen repeatedly, ten times or more. A single record per CDR3 protein comes from TCRdb applying MiXCR to the 5' RACE reads. The profile shows roughly 63,000 distinct CDR3 sequences, 6% to 7.5% of them singletons. CDR1 SEHNR and CDR2 FQNEAQ come from the germline V gene (reference sequence). The CDR3 runs 14 residues. The V end was cut by 5 bases, the J end by 0 bases, with 11 bases between. This TCR came from a man in his thirties or forties who received the YFV17D yellow fever vaccine. Sequenced material: CD8+ T cells sorted from PBMCs, taken 15 days after the yellow fever booster vaccination. V gene TRBV7-9 combines with J gene TRBJ2-7; D gene unclear. DNA of the CDR3: TGTGCCAGCAGCCAAGGACGTAGCTCCTACGAGCAGTACTTC. Translated, it gives CASSQGRSSYEQYF.